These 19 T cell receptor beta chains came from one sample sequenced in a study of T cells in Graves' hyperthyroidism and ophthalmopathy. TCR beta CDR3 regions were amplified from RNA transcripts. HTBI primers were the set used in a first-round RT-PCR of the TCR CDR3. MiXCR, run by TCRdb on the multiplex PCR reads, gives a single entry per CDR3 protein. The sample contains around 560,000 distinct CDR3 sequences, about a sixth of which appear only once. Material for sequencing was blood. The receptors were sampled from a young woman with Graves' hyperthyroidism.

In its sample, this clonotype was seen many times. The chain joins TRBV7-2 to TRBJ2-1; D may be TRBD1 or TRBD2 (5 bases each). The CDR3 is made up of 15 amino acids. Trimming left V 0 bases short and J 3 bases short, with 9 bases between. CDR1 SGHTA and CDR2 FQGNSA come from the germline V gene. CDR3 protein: CASSLAGVGYNEQFF. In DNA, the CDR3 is TGTGCCAGCAGCTTAGCGGGGGTTGGCTACAATGAGCAGTTCTTC.

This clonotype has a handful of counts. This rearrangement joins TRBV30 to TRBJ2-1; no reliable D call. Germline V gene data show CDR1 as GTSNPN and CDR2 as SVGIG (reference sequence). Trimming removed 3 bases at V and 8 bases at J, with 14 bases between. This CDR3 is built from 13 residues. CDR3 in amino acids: CAWRPRSLDEQFF. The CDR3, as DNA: TGTGCCTGGAGGCCCCGGAGTCTGGATGAGCAGTTCTTC.

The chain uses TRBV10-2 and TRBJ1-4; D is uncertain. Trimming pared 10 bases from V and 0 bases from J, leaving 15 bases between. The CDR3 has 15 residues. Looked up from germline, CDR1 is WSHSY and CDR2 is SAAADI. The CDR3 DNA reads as TGCGCCACCCAACGGGCGGACCCAACTAATGAAAAACTGTTTTTT. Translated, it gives CATQRADPTNEKLFF.

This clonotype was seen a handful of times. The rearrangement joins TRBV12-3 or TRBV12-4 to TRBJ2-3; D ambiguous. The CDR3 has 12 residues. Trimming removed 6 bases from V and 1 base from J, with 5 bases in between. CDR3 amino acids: CASRPRTDTQYF. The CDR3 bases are TGTGCCAGCAGGCCCCGCACAGATACGCAGTATTTT.

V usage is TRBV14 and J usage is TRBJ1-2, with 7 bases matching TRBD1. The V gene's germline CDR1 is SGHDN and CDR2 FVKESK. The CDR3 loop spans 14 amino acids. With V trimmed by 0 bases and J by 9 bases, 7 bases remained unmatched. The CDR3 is CASSQDTGERSYTF. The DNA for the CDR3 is TGTGCCAGCAGCCAAGATACAGGGGAGCGTAGCTACACCTTC.

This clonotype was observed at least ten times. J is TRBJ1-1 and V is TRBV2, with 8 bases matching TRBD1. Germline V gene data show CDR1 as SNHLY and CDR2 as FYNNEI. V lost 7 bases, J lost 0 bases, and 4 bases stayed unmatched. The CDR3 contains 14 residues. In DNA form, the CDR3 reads TGTGCCAGCAAGGGACAGGTTATGAACACTGAAGCTTTCTTT. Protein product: CASKGQVMNTEAFF.

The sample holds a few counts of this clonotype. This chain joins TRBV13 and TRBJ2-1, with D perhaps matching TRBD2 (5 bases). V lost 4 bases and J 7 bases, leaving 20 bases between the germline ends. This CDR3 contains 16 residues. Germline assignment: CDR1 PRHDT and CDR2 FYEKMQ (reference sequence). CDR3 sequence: CASSSLVVGVRNEQFF. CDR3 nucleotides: TGTGCCAGCAGCTCCTTGGTCGTGGGAGTACGGAATGAGCAGTTCTTC. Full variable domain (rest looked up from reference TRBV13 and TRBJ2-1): AAGVIQSPRHLIKEKRETATLKCYPIPRHDTVYWYQQGPGQDPQFLISFYEKMQSDKGSIPDRFSAQQFSDYHSELNMSSLELGDSALYFCASSSLVVGVRNEQFFGPGTRLTVL.

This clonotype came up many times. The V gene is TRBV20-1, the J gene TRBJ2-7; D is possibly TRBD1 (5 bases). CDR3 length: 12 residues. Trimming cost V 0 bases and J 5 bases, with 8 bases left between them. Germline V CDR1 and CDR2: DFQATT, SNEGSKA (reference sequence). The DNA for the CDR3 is TGCAGTGCTAGAGAAGACAGCCACGAGCAGTACTTC. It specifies CSAREDSHEQYF.

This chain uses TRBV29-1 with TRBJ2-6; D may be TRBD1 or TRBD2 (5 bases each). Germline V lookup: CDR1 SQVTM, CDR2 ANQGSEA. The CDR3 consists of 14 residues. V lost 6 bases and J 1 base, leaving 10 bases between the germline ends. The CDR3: CSVVWGSGANVLTF. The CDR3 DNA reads TGCAGCGTGGTCTGGGGGTCTGGGGCCAACGTCCTGACTTTC.

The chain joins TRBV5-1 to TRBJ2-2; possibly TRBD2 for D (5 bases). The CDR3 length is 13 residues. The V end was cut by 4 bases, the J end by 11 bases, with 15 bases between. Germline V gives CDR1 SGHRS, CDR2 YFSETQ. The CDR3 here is CASSPRFSGELFF. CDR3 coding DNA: TGCGCCAGCAGCCCAAGGTTCAGCGGTGAGCTGTTTTTT.

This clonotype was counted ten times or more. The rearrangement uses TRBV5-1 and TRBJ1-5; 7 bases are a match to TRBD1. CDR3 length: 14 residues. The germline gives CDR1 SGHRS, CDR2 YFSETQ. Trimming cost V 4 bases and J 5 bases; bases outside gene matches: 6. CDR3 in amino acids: CASSISGGDQPQHF. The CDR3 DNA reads TGCGCCAGCAGCATCTCAGGGGGGGATCAGCCCCAGCATTTT.

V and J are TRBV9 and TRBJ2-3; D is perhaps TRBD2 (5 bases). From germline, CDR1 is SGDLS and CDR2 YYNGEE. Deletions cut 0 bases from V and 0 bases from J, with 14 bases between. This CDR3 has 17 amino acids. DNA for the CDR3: TGTGCCAGCAGCGTAGTCCCTAGCTTCTATAGCACAGATACGCAGTATTTT. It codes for CASSVVPSFYSTDTQYF. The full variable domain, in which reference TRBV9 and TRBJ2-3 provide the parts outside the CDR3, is DSGVTQTPKHLITATGQRVTLRCSPRSGDLSVYWYQQSLDQGLQFLIQYYNGEERAKGNILERFSAQQFPDLHSELNLSSLELGDSALYFCASSVVPSFYSTDTQYFGPGTRLTVL.

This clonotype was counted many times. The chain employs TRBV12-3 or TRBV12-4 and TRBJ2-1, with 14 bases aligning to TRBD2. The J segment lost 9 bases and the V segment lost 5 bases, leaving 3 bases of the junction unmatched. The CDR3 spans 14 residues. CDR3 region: CASSGTSGSVEQFF. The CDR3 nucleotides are TGTGCCAGCAGTGGGACTAGCGGGAGCGTTGAGCAGTTCTTC.

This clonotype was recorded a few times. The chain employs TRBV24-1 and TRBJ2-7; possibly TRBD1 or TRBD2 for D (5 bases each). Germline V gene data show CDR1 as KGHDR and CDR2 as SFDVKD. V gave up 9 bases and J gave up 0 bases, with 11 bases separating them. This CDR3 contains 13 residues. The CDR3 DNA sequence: TGTGCCACCGGGGACCCTTACTCCTACGAGCAGTACTTC. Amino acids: CATGDPYSYEQYF.

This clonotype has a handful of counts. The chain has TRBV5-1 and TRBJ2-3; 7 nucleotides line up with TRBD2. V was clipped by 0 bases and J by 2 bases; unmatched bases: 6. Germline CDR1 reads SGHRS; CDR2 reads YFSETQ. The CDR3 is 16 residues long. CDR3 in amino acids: CASSLGPSGNTDTQYF. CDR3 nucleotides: TGCGCCAGCAGCTTGGGCCCTAGCGGCAACACAGATACGCAGTATTTT.

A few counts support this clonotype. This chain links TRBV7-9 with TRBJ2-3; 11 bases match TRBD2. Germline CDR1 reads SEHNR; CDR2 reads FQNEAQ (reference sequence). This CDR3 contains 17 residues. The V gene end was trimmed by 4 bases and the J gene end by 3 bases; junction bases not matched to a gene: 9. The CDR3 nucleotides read TGTGCCAGCAGCTCCATTATTAGCGGGAGGGCAACAGATACGCAGTATTTT. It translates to CASSSIISGRATDTQYF.

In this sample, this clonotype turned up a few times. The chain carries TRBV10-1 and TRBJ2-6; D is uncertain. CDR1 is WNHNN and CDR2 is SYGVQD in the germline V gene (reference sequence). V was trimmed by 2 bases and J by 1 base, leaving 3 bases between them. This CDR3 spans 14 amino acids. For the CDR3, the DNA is TGCGCCAGCAGTGAGAGTTCTGGGGCCAACGTCCTGACTTTC. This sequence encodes CASSESSGANVLTF.

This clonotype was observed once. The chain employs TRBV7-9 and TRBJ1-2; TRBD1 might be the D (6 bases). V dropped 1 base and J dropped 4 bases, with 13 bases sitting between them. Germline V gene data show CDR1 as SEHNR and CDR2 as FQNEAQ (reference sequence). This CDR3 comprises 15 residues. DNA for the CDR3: TGTGCCAGCAGCTTAGTCGTTGGACAGAGCTATGGCTACACCTTC. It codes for CASSLVVGQSYGYTF.

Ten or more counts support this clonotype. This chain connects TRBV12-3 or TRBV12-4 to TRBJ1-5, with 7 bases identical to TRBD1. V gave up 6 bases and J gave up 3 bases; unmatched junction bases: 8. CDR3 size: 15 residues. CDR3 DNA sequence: TGTGCCAGCAGGTTATCAGGGGGATCCAATCAGCCCCAGCATTTT. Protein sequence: CASRLSGGSNQPQHF.